The T cell receptor beta chain described here comes from a study of T cell clonotyping in hematopoietic cell transplantation. Time point reported: recipient sample about 28 days before transplant, after cytoreduction. Only in-frame clones appear in the TCRdb table, and some are missing; sequencing was by immunoSEQ multiplex PCR. There are 30,000 or so clones in the sample; more than 60% occur only once, and approximately 6.6% lies in the top ten. V was clipped by 7 bases and J by 8 bases; unmatched bases: 11. CDR3 length: 14 amino acids. Germline CDR1 MDHEN, CDR2 SYDVKM. The rearrangement links TRBV28 to TRBJ1-2; 9 positions agree with TRBD1. The source material was peripheral blood mononuclear cells, sampled before stem cell transplant. This TCR came from a woman in her twenties or thirties with chronic myeloid leukemia. Some clones in this sample may be carry-over from other donors' samples. CDR3 coding DNA: TGTGCCAGCAAAACATACAGGGGGCTAGGGGGCTACACCTTC. Translating it yields CASKTYRGLGGYTF.